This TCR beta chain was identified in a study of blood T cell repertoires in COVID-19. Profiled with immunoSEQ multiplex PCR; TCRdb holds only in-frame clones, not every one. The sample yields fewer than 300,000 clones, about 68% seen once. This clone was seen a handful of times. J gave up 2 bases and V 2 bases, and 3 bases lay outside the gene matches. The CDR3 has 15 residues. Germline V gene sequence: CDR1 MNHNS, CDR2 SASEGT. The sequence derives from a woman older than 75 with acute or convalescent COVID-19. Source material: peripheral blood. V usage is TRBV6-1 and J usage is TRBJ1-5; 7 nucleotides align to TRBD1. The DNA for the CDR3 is TGTGCCAGCAGTGAACAGGGGGTTGGCAATCAGCCCCAGCATTTT. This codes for CASSEQGVGNQPQHF.